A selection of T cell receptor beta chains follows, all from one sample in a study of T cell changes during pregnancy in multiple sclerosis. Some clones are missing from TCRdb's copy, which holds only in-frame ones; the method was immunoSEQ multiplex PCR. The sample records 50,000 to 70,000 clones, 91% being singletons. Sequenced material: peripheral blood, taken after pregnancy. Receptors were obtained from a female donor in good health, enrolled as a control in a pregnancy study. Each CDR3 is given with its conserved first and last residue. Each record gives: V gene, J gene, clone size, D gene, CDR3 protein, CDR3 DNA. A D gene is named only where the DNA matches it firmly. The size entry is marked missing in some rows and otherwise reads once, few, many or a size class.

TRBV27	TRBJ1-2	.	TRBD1	CASSSGTDAYGYTF	TGTGCCAGCAGTTCAGGGACAGATGCATATGGCTACACCTTC
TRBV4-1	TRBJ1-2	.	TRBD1	CASSQWTGIGNYGYTF	TGCGCCAGCAGCCAATGGACAGGGATAGGAAACTATGGCTACACCTTC
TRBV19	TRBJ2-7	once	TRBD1	CASSPTGGISYEQYF	TGTGCCAGTAGTCCGACAGGGGGCATATCCTACGAGCAGTACTTC
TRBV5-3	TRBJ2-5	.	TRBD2	CARSPSVRGGRQTQYF	TGTGCCAGAAGCCCCTCCGTGCGGGGGGGCCGACAGACCCAGTACTTC
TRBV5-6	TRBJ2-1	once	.	CASSGGTPIYNEQFF	TGTGCCAGCAGCGGCGGGACTCCAATCTACAATGAGCAGTTCTTC
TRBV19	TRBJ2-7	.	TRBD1	CASSMGTGASYEQYF	TGTGCCAGTAGTATGGGGACAGGCGCCTCCTACGAGCAGTACTTC
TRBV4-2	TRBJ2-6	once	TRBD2	CASSQVSKAGAGANVLTF	TGTGCCAGCAGCCAAGTCTCTAAGGCGGGAGCTGGGGCCAACGTCCTGACTTTC
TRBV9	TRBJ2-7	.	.	CASSAGGDGSYEQYF	TGTGCCAGCAGCGCCGGGGGTGACGGGTCCTACGAGCAGTACTTC
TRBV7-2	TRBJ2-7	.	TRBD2	CASSFRPGLAPEGQYF	TGTGCCAGCAGCTTTCGCCCGGGACTAGCACCTGAGGGGCAGTACTTC
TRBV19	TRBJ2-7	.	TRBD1	CASSIGRGSYEQYF	TGTGCCAGTAGTATTGGCAGGGGGTCCTACGAGCAGTACTTC
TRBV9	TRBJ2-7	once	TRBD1	CASSAQGALYEQYF	TGTGCCAGCAGCGCACAGGGGGCGCTCTACGAGCAGTACTTC
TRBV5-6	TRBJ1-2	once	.	CASHPEPRGGGYTF	TGTGCCTCTCACCCCGAGCCTAGAGGAGGGGGCTACACCTTC
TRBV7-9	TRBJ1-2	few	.	CASSLVSNYGYTF	TGTGCCAGCAGCTTAGTCAGTAACTATGGCTACACCTTC
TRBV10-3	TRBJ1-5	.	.	CAIIPRGGSNNQPQHF	TGTGCCATCATTCCCAGAGGCGGGAGTAACAATCAGCCCCAGCATTTT
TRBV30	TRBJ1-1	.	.	CAWSVQVGTEAFF	TGTGCCTGGAGTGTACAGGTGGGCACTGAAGCTTTCTTT
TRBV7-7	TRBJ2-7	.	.	CASSRGGGTYEQYF	TGTGCTAGCAGCCGCGGTGGTGGAACCTACGAGCAGTACTTC
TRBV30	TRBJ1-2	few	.	CAWSGGNYGYTF	TGTGCCTGGAGTGGGGGCAACTATGGCTACACCTTC
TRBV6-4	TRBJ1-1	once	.	CASSDRIGAEAFF	TGTGCCAGCAGTGATAGAATCGGGGCTGAAGCTTTCTTT
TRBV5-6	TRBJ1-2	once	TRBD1	CASSLETGLLGYTF	TGTGCCAGCAGCTTGGAGACAGGGTTACTCGGCTACACCTTC
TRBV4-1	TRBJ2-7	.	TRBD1	CASSHEGTGGRQQYF	TGCGCCAGCAGCCACGAAGGGACAGGGGGTCGACAGCAGTACTTC